This record concerns one TCR beta chain sequence. Antigen unknown. Only Caucasian adults living in Nashville, Tennessee made up the donor group. Measured with immunoSEQ multiplex PCR; TCRdb has only the in-frame clones, and not every one. The sample shows more than 550,000 clones, just under 75% of them seen only once. This CDR3 contains 14 residues. Trimming took off 8 bases at V and 9 bases at J, with 20 bases between the two ends. CDR1 is MNHEY, CDR2 SVGAGI, per germline. This specimen comes from a study of shared clonotypes between healthy human individuals. Study findings and constraints: Richness estimates generally favored naive over memory subsets. Clonotypes shared by all four donors outscored non-shared clonotypes in generation probability. Even with large depth, rarefaction showed that sorted-subset sequencing was incomplete.

This TCR came from a woman in her 30s in good health. Sequencing was carried out using memory CD4+ T cells sorted from blood. Noted subset: CD45RA-negative fraction. The chain recombines TRBV6-5 with TRBJ2-1; D is ambiguous. The CDR3 coding sequence is TGTGCCAGCGGTGGGCAACCACTTGGCGGTGAGCAGTTCTTC. It translates to CASGGQPLGGEQFF.